This T cell receptor (beta chain) is drawn from a study of long-term antiretroviral therapy in people with HIV. This CDR3 comprises 13 residues. V lost 0 bases, J lost 6 bases, and 7 bases lay in between. Germline V gene lookup returns CDR1 SGHRS and CDR2 YFSETQ. The immunoSEQ assay was v3.0, run at survey level. Some clones are missing from TCRdb's copy, which holds only in-frame ones; the method was immunoSEQ multiplex PCR. The sample holds some 29,000 clones, 85% to 90% seen once. The chain couples TRBV5-1 to TRBJ2-1; no clear D. The starting material was unsorted PBMCs, obtained 3.2 years before starting antiretroviral therapy. The clonotype was recovered from a man over 45 with HIV. The CDR3 loop reads CASSLAPTNEQFF. Here the CDR3 DNA reads TGCGCCAGCAGCTTGGCGCCGACCAATGAGCAGTTCTTC.